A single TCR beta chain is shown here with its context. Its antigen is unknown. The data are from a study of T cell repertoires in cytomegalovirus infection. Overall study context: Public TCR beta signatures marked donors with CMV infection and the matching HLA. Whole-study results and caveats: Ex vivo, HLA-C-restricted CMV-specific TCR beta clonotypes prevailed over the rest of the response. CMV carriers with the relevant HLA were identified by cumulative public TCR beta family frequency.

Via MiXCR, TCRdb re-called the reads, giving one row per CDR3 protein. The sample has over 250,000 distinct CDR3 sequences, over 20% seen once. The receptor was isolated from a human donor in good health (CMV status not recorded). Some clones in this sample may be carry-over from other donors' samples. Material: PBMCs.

The CDR3 DNA sequence: TGTGCCAGCAGCTTACTACAGGGGAGCTCCTACGAGCAGTACTTC. Encoded protein: CASSLLQGSSYEQYF. V is TRBV11-2 and J is TRBJ2-7; 7 nucleotides agree with TRBD1. In germline, CDR1 is SGHAT, CDR2 FQNNGV. CDR3 length equals 15 residues. The ends lost 2 bases at V and 0 bases at J; junction bases unmatched: 4. Using reference TRBV11-2 and TRBJ2-7 for the parts outside the CDR3, the full variable domain is EAGVAQSPRYKIIEKRQSVAFWCNPISGHATLYWYQQILGQGPKLLIQFQNNGVVDDSQLPKDRFSAERLKGVDSTLKIQPAKLEDSAVYLCASSLLQGSSYEQYFGPGTRLTVT.